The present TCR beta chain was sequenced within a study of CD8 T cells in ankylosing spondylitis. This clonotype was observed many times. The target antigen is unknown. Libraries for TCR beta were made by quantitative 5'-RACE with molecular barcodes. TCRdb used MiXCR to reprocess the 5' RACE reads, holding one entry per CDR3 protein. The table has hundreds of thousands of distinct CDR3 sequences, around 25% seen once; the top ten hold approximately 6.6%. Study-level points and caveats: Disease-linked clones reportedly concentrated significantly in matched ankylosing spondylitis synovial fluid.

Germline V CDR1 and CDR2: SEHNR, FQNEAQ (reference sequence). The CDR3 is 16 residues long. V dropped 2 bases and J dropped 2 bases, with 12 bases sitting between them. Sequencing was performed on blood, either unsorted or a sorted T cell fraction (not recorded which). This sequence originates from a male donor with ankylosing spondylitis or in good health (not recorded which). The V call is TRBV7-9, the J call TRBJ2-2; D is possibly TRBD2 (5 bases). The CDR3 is CASSLRGQRNTGELFF. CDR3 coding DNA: TGTGCCAGCAGCTTAAGAGGGCAGCGTAACACCGGGGAGCTGTTTTTT. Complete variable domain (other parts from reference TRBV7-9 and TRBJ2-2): DTGVSQNPRHKITKRGQNVTFRCDPISEHNRLYWYRQTLGQGPEFLTYFQNEAQLEKSRLLSDRFSAERPKGSFSTLEIQRTEQGDSAMYLCASSLRGQRNTGELFFGEGSRLTVL.